The 23 T cell receptor beta chains reported below all come from one sample, sequenced in a study of cytomegalovirus exposure and HLA in healthy donors (dated by TCRdb to about 2017). Libraries came from the immunoSEQ multiplex PCR assay. A mixture of 60 forward primers for TCR Vbeta segments and 13 reverse primers for TCR Jbeta segments was used in the multiplex PCR. In TCRdb, the immuneACCESS table is reduced to in-frame sequences with V and J assigned. These tables do not hold every clone; where another copy was compared, an unresolved V gene accounts for under half, and the others remain unexplained. The sample records 150,000 to 200,000 clones, more than 75% of which are singletons. The ten biggest clones cover more than 2% of the sample. The sample comprised PBMCs. The receptors originated from a young man in good health and CMV-seropositive.

This clone was observed a single time. The chain carries TRBV7-2 and TRBJ2-7; D possibly corresponds to TRBD1 (5 bases). V lost 2 bases and J lost 0, with 11 bases in between. This CDR3 spans 15 amino acids. Germline CDR1 is SGHTA and CDR2 is FQGNSA. The CDR3 region is CASSLSAGSSYEQYF. The CDR3 DNA follows: TGTGCCAGCAGCTTATCTGCAGGGTCCTCCTACGAGCAGTACTTC.

The chain has TRBV7-9 and TRBJ1-2; D is perhaps TRBD1 (5 bases). Trimming pared 7 bases from V and 6 bases from J, leaving 18 bases between. Looked up from germline, CDR1 is SEHNR and CDR2 is FQNEAQ (reference sequence). This CDR3 is 14 amino acids long. The CDR3 DNA reads TGTGCCAGCACCAAGGCTGGGGGGTCCGATGGCTACACCTTC. Amino acid sequence: CASTKAGGSDGYTF.

The CDR3: CASSAAEDPPYEQYF. CDR3 bases: TGTGCCAGCAGTGCCGCGGAGGATCCACCCTACGAGCAGTACTTC. The genes are TRBV6-6 and TRBJ2-7, with D perhaps matching TRBD2 (5 bases). Germline V gene sequence: CDR1 MNHNY, CDR2 SVGAGI (reference sequence). With 5 bases removed from V and 2 bases from J, the gap between germline ends came to 16 bases. The CDR3 sequence is 15 residues long.

The rearrangement joins TRBV6-5 to TRBJ1-2; 12 positions match TRBD1. This CDR3 has 15 amino acids. Germline values: CDR1 MNHEY, CDR2 SVGAGI. After removal of 2 bases from V and 8 bases from J, the junction contained 6 bases not matched to a gene. For the CDR3, the DNA is TGTGCCAGCAGTTACGGGGGACAGGGGGCTCTGGGCTACACCTTC. Encoded protein: CASSYGGQGALGYTF.

This clone was detected only once. V is TRBV10-3 and J is TRBJ1-2; 10 bases are a match to TRBD1. The CDR3 is made up of 15 amino acids. CDR1 ENHRY and CDR2 SYGVKD come from the germline V gene. V lost 9 bases, J lost 7 bases, and 14 bases stayed unmatched. CDR3 coding DNA: TGTGCCATTTCACCGGGACAGGGGTTTTCAAGTGGCTACACCTTC. It is translated as CAISPGQGFSSGYTF.

The chain couples TRBV4-1 to TRBJ2-2, with no clear D. In germline, CDR1 is MGHRA, CDR2 YSYEKL. CDR3 length equals 16 residues. V was trimmed by 7 bases and J by 4 bases, leaving 19 bases between them. In DNA form, the CDR3 reads TGCGCCAGCACCCCCGGGTCCTCGAAGATCACCGGGGAGCTGTTTTTT. As protein: CASTPGSSKITGELFF.

The rearrangement joins TRBV9 to TRBJ2-3; TRBD2 aligns across 8 bases. Losses at the gene ends were 0 bases for V and 2 bases for J; bases not matched to a gene: 11. The germline V gene encodes CDR1 SGDLS and CDR2 YYNGEE. The CDR3 has 18 amino acids. The CDR3 DNA reads as TGTGCCAGCAGCGTAGAAGGGGCCAGCGGGGGCATCACAGATACGCAGTATTTT. Translating gives CASSVEGASGGITDTQYF.

The chain uses TRBV5-6 and TRBJ2-1; the D gene is possibly TRBD2 (6 bases). The CDR3 spans 16 residues. The V end lost 6 bases, the J end lost 4 bases, and 20 bases lay between the germline ends. Germline V gene lookup returns CDR1 SGHDT and CDR2 YYEEEE. CDR3 in DNA: TGTGCCAGCAAATGGCGGGACGGAGCTTTTTACAATGAGCAGTTCTTC. Amino acid sequence: CASKWRDGAFYNEQFF. The complete variable domain, with remaining parts taken from reference TRBV5-6 and TRBJ2-1, reads DAGVTQSPTHLIKTRGQQVTLRCSPKSGHDTVSWYQQALGQGPQFIFQYYEEEERQRGNFPDRFSGHQFPNYSSELNVNALLLGDSALYLCASKWRDGAFYNEQFFGPGTRLTVL.

This sequence joins TRBV7-2 and TRBJ1-1, with a weak D call TRBD1 (6 bases). This CDR3 contains 14 residues. The germline V gene has CDR1 SGHTA and CDR2 FQGNSA. V lost 5 bases and J lost 5, with 15 bases in between. The CDR3 here is CASSRGGAGTEAFF. CDR3 sequence (DNA): TGTGCCAGCAGCCGAGGGGGGGCTGGGACTGAAGCTTTCTTT.

The chain links TRBV5-6 to TRBJ2-7, with TRBD1 identical over 8 bases. The V segment lost 4 bases and the J segment 5 bases; nucleotides outside the gene matches: 11. There are 15 residues in the CDR3. The germline gives CDR1 SGHDT, CDR2 YYEEEE. CDR3 nucleotides: TGTGCCAGCAGCCCCGATCCAGGGGGCAGCCACGAGCAGTACTTC. Translated: CASSPDPGGSHEQYF.

This chain joins TRBV5-1 and TRBJ1-1; D not resolved. From germline, CDR1 is SGHRS and CDR2 YFSETQ. CDR3 length: 14 amino acids. V dropped 4 bases and J dropped 0 bases, with 10 bases sitting between them. The CDR3 sequence: CASSLTTLNTEAFF. CDR3 bases: TGCGCCAGCAGCCTAACTACATTGAACACTGAAGCTTTCTTT.

There are a few counts of this clone. This chain uses TRBV7-6 with TRBJ1-1; 7 bases match TRBD1. This CDR3 spans 14 amino acids. Germline CDR1 is SGHVS and CDR2 is FNYEAQ. Trimming at V came to 4 bases and at J to 4 bases, leaving 6 bases not matched to a gene. CDR3 DNA: TGTGCCAGCAGCTCAACGCAGGGGGGCACTGAAGCTTTCTTT. Its protein is CASSSTQGGTEAFF.

This clone turned up a few times. V gene TRBV5-1 combines with J gene TRBJ2-1; possible D gene TRBD1, 6 bases. The CDR3 is 15 amino acids. V was pared by 3 bases and J by 0 bases, with 10 bases between. Per germline, CDR1 SGHRS and CDR2 YFSETQ. CDR3 sequence (DNA): TGCGCCAGCAGCTCTACAGGGAGCTCCTACAATGAGCAGTTCTTC. This codes for CASSSTGSSYNEQFF.

The chain couples TRBV19 to TRBJ1-6, with 7 bases identical to TRBD1. V trimming: 5 bases; J trimming: 8 bases; junction bases outside the gene matches: 9. This CDR3 contains 15 residues. CDR1 and CDR2 from the germline V gene are LNHDA and SQIVND (reference sequence). CDR3 sequence: CASSVRQGADSPLHF. The CDR3 DNA reads as TGTGCCAGTAGTGTTCGACAGGGCGCTGATTCACCCCTCCACTTT.

This chain connects TRBV2 to TRBJ2-3; 7 nucleotides agree with TRBD1. V lost 6 bases and J lost 0; bases outside the gene matches: 9. CDR1 is SNHLY and CDR2 is FYNNEI in the germline V gene. This CDR3 is 16 amino acids long. DNA of the CDR3: TGTGCCAGCAGGCATAACCCGGGACAGAGCACAGATACGCAGTATTTT. This codes for CASRHNPGQSTDTQYF.

The chain has TRBV2 and TRBJ1-5; 9 nucleotides align to TRBD1. After removal of 8 bases from V and 4 bases from J, the junction contained 9 bases not matched to a gene. The CDR3 is made up of 15 amino acids. CDR1 SNHLY and CDR2 FYNNEI come from the germline V gene. The CDR3 DNA is TGTGCCAGCCTTCCGGGACAGGGTGGAAATCAGCCCCAGCATTTT. Its translation: CASLPGQGGNQPQHF.

Only one count was recorded for this clone. This rearrangement joins TRBV11-2 to TRBJ1-6; 7 bases agree with TRBD1. Trimming at V came to 3 bases and at J to 6 bases, leaving 5 bases not matched to a gene. The CDR3 loop spans 15 amino acids. The germline V gene has CDR1 SGHAT and CDR2 FQNNGV. This chain's CDR3 is CASSFLRDSNSPLHF. CDR3 nucleotide sequence: TGTGCCAGCAGCTTCCTTCGGGACAGTAATTCACCCCTCCACTTT.

This chain uses TRBV18 with TRBJ1-1; D gene unclear. The V gene lost 0 bases and the J gene lost 1 base, with 9 bases spanning the gap. The CDR3 runs to 15 residues. Germline values: CDR1 KGHSH, CDR2 LQKENI. This CDR3 reads CASSPPHSRNTEAFF. The DNA of the CDR3 is TGTGCCAGCTCACCACCGCACAGCAGGAACACTGAAGCTTTCTTT.

The chain recombines TRBV2 with TRBJ2-1; TRBD2 matches at 10 bases. CDR1 and CDR2 (germline): SNHLY, FYNNEI. J gave up 7 bases and V 6 bases, and 9 bases lay outside the gene matches. CDR3 size: 15 residues. CDR3 protein: CASRTRSGGANEQFF. CDR3 DNA sequence: TGTGCCAGCAGGACAAGGAGCGGGGGGGCTAATGAGCAGTTCTTC.

This chain links TRBV7-9 with TRBJ1-1, with D possibly being TRBD1 (6 bases). The CDR3 has 13 residues. From germline, CDR1 is SEHNR and CDR2 FQNEAQ (reference sequence). The germline V and J ends were trimmed by 4 bases and 4 bases, with 10 bases remaining between them. This chain's CDR3 is CASSSTGSTEAFF. CDR3 bases: TGTGCCAGCAGCTCTACAGGGAGCACTGAAGCTTTCTTT.

The CDR3 is CASWALADFTDTQYF. CDR3 bases: TGTGCCAGCTGGGCACTAGCGGACTTCACAGATACGCAGTATTTT. The V call is TRBV6-5, the J call TRBJ2-3; 8 bases fit TRBD2. The germline CDR1 and CDR2 sequences are MNHEY and SVGAGI. V was pared by 8 bases and J by 2 bases, with 9 bases of the junction left unmatched. The CDR3 is 15 residues long.

The chain couples TRBV4-2 to TRBJ1-5; 9 nucleotides align to TRBD1. V lost 1 base, J lost 7 bases, and 5 bases stayed unmatched. The CDR3 covers 15 residues. CDR1 LGHNA and CDR2 YNFKEQ come from the germline V gene. The CDR3 sequence: CASSQGRTGDQPQHF. CDR3 nucleotide sequence: TGTGCCAGCAGCCAAGGGAGGACAGGGGACCAGCCCCAGCATTTT.

The chain is built from TRBV2 and TRBJ1-2, with a tentative D call TRBD1 (6 bases). Germline CDR1 is SNHLY and CDR2 is FYNNEI. The CDR3 has 13 residues. V lost 4 bases and J lost 4, with 10 bases in between. CDR3 sequence (DNA): TGTGCCAGCAGTGGGACAGCCCTCTATGGCTACACCTTC. It translates to CASSGTALYGYTF.